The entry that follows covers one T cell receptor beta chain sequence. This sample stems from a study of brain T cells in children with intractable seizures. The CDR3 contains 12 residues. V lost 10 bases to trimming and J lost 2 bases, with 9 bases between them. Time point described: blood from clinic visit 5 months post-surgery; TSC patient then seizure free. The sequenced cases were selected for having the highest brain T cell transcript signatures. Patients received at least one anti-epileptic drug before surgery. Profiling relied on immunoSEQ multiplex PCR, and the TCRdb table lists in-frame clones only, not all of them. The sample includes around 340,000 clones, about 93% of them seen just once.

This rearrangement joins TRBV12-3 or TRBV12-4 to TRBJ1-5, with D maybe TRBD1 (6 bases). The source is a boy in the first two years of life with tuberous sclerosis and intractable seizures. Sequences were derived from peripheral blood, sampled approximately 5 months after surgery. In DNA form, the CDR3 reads TGTGCCATCCGACAGGGCAATCAGCCCCAGCATTTT. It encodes CAIRQGNQPQHF.